The 3 T cell receptor beta chains below all came from one sample that was sequenced in a study of blood T cell repertoires in COVID-19. Profiling relied on immunoSEQ multiplex PCR, and the TCRdb table lists in-frame clones only, not all of them. Among a few hundred thousand clones listed, approximately 83% were seen once. The sample taken for sequencing was PBMCs or T cells enriched from blood (not recorded which). The receptors come from a woman aged 40-49 years with acute COVID-19.

The chain recombines TRBV9 with TRBJ2-5; D may be TRBD1 (6 bases). The CDR3 length is 15 residues. With 0 bases removed from V and 3 bases from J, the gap between germline ends came to 12 bases. The V gene's germline CDR1 is SGDLS and CDR2 YYNGEE. The CDR3 coding sequence is TGTGCCAGCAGCGTAGGGACAGAGAGTAAAGAGACCCAGTACTTC. Protein product: CASSVGTESKETQYF. The full variable domain, rest sourced from reference TRBV9 and TRBJ2-5, is DSGVTQTPKHLITATGQRVTLRCSPRSGDLSVYWYQQSLDQGLQFLIQYYNGEERAKGNILERFSAQQFPDLHSELNLSSLELGDSALYFCASSVGTESKETQYFGPGTRLLVL.

CDR3 DNA sequence: TGCGCCAGCAGCCCGACTAGCGGGGGAGCAGGAGAGACCCAGTACTTC. Translated, it gives CASSPTSGGAGETQYF. The chain couples TRBV5-1 to TRBJ2-5, with TRBD2 matching over 12 bases. Unmatched junction bases numbered 8, after V lost 4 bases and J lost 4 bases. The CDR3 runs 16 residues. Germline V gives CDR1 SGHRS, CDR2 YFSETQ.

The chain links TRBV27 to TRBJ2-1; 11 nucleotides match TRBD2. There are 17 residues in the CDR3. Germline trimming cut 8 bases from V and 3 bases from J; bases unmatched to any gene: 12. From germline, CDR1 is MNHEY and CDR2 SMNVEV (reference sequence). In nucleotides, the CDR3 is TGTGCCAGCCGACCCTCAAATAGCGGGAGGGACTACAATGAGCAGTTCTTC. Protein sequence: CASRPSNSGRDYNEQFF.